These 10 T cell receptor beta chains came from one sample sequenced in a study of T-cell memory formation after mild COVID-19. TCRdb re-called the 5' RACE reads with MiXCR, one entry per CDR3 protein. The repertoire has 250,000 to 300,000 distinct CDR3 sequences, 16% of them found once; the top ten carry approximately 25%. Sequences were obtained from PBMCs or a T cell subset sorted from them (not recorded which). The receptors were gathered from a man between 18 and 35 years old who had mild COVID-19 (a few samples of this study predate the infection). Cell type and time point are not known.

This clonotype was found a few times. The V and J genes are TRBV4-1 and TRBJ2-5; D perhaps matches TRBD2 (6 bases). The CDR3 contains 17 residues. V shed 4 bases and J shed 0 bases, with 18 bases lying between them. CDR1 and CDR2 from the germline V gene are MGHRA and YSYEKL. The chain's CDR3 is CASSRTPAGGDQETQYF. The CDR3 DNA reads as TGCGCCAGCAGCCGCACCCCGGCCGGGGGTGACCAAGAGACCCAGTACTTC.

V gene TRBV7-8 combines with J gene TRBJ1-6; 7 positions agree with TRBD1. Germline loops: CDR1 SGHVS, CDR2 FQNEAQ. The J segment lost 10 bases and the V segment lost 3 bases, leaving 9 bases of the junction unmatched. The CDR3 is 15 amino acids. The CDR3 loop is CASSFGPGQSSPLHF. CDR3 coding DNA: TGTGCCAGCAGCTTTGGACCGGGACAGTCCTCACCCCTCCACTTT.

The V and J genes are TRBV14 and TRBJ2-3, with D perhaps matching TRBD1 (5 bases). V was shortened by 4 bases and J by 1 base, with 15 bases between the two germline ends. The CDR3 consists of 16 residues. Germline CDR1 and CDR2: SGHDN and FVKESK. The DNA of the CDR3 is TGTGCCAGCAGCCTCAGAAGGGGATTCGGCACAGATACGCAGTATTTT. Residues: CASSLRRGFGTDTQYF.

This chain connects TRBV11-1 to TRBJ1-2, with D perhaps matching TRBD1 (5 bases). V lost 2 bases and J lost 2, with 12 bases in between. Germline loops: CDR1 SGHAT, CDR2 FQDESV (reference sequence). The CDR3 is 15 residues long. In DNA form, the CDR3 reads TGTGCCAGCAGCTTATCAGGGAGTGTGAACTATGGCTACACCTTC. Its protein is CASSLSGSVNYGYTF.

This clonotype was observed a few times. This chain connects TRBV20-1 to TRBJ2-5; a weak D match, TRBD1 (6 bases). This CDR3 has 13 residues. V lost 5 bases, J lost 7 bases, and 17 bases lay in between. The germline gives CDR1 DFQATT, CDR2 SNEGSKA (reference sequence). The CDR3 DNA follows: TGCAGTGCTTTACCGACAGGTGGGGGGACCCAGTACTTC. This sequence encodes CSALPTGGGTQYF.

The chain's CDR3 is CATSDFGSAGDEQFF. As DNA, the CDR3 is TGTGCCACCAGTGATTTTGGATCAGCGGGAGATGAGCAGTTCTTC. The chain employs TRBV24-1 and TRBJ2-1; TRBD2 matches at 8 bases. Germline CDR1 and CDR2: KGHDR and SFDVKD. The CDR3 loop spans 15 amino acids. V gave up 1 base and J gave up 8 bases; unmatched junction bases: 6.

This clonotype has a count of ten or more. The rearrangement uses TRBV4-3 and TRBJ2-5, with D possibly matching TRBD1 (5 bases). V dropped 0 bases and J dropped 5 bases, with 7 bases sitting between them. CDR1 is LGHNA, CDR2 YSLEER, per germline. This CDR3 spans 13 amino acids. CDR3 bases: TGCGCCAGCAGCCAAGATGCAGGGGAGACCCAGTACTTC. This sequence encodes CASSQDAGETQYF.

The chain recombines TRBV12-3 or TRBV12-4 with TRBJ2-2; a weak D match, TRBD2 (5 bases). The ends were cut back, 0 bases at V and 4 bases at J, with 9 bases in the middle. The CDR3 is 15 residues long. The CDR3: CASSLALGVTGELFF. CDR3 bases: TGTGCCAGCAGTTTAGCGCTCGGGGTCACCGGGGAGCTGTTTTTT.

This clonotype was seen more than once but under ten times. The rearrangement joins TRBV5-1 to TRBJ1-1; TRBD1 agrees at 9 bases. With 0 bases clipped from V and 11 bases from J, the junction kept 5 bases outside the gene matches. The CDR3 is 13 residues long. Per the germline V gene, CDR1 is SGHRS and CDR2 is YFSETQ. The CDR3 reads CASSLALTGGAFF. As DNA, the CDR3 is TGCGCCAGCAGCTTGGCCCTGACAGGGGGGGCTTTCTTT.

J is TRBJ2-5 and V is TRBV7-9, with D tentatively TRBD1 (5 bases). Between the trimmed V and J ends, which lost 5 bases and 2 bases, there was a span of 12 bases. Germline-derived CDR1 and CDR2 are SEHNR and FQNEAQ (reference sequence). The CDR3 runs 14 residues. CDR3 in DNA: TGTGCCAGCAGCCTGCGGACACTACAAGAGACCCAGTACTTC. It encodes CASSLRTLQETQYF.